The clone carrying this T cell receptor (beta chain) came up a few times. This CDR3 is 15 amino acids long. Between the trimmed V and J ends, which lost 0 bases and 4 bases, there was a span of 11 bases. CDR1 and CDR2 from the germline V gene are SNHLY and FYNNEI. These data belong to a study of blood T cell repertoires in COVID-19. Looking at the study overall: Samples of COVID-19 (acute and convalescent) were obtained from the United States, Italy and Spain.

Generated by immunoSEQ multiplex PCR, the TCRdb table keeps only in-frame clones and is missing some. The sample has under 150,000 clones, 70% to 90% seen once. The source of this sequence is a woman in her thirties or forties who had recovered from COVID-19. The specimen was PBMCs or T cells enriched from blood (not recorded which). The rearrangement joins TRBV2 to TRBJ2-3; weak D call: TRBD2 (5 bases). As DNA, the CDR3 is TGTGCCAGCAGTGAAGCCTACGGAGGCGCAGATACGCAGTATTTT. Encoded protein: CASSEAYGGADTQYF. Based on the CDR3 plus reference TRBV2 and TRBJ2-3, the full variable domain is EPEVTQTPSHQVTQMGQEVILRCVPISNHLYFYWYRQILGQKVEFLVSFYNNEISEKSEIFDDQFSVERPDGSNFTLKIRSTKLEDSAMYFCASSEAYGGADTQYFGPGTRLTVL.